This passage covers 11 T cell receptor beta chains from one sample sequenced in a study of blood T cell repertoires in COVID-19. Sequencing was performed with immunoSEQ multiplex PCR; in TCRdb, only in-frame clones are kept and a portion is missing. The sample comprises around 78,000 clones, 90% of which are singletons, and 0.8% to 1.3% rests with the top ten. Sequencing input: peripheral blood. Every receptor here comes from a woman in her forties or fifties in a cohort sampled during active COVID-19.

The table lists this clone with a count of one. The chain is built from TRBV28 and TRBJ1-1; no firm D call. The germline gives CDR1 MDHEN, CDR2 SYDVKM. V was clipped by 4 bases and J by 5 bases, with 11 bases between them. The CDR3 is 13 amino acids. CDR3 protein: CASSSYGWTEAFF. CDR3 nucleotides: TGTGCCAGCAGTTCCTACGGGTGGACTGAAGCTTTCTTT.

This chain uses TRBV29-1 with TRBJ2-1; 8 bases are a match to TRBD2. Germline assignment: CDR1 SQVTM and CDR2 ANQGSEA. The CDR3 runs 15 residues. After removal of 3 bases from V and 0 bases from J, the junction contained 4 bases not matched to a gene. The CDR3 coding sequence is TGCAGCGTTGAGAAAGCGGGAGCCTCCTACAATGAGCAGTTCTTC. This encodes CSVEKAGASYNEQFF.

The J gene is TRBJ1-2, the V gene TRBV6-5, with TRBD1 as a possible D gene (6 bases). CDR1 MNHEY and CDR2 SVGAGI come from the germline V gene. V lost 4 bases and J 4 bases, leaving 10 bases between the germline ends. CDR3 length: 13 amino acids. The DNA for the CDR3 is TGTGCCAGCAGTTGGGTACAGGGCTATGGCTACACCTTC. This sequence encodes CASSWVQGYGYTF.

The rearrangement links TRBV19 to TRBJ2-7; the match to TRBD1 covers 8 bases. Per the germline V gene, CDR1 is LNHDA and CDR2 is SQIVND (reference sequence). With 1 base clipped from V and 5 bases from J, the junction kept 10 bases outside the gene matches. This CDR3 region has 16 residues. The DNA for the CDR3 is TGTGCCAGTAGTATAGTCCCAGGGGGCAAAATAGACGAGCAGTACTTC. This encodes CASSIVPGGKIDEQYF. The full variable domain, its missing parts supplied by reference TRBV19 and TRBJ2-7, is DGGITQSPKYLFRKEGQNVTLSCEQNLNHDAMYWYRQDPGQGLRLIYYSQIVNDFQKGDIAEGYSVSREKKESFPLTVTSAQKNPTAFYLCASSIVPGGKIDEQYFGPGTRLTVT.

This chain connects TRBV19 to TRBJ2-1; possibly TRBD1 for D (6 bases). Trimming removed 3 bases at V and 4 bases at J, with 16 bases between. In germline, CDR1 is LNHDA, CDR2 SQIVND (reference sequence). This CDR3 spans 16 amino acids. DNA of the CDR3: TGTGCCAGTAGTATGGTGGACAGACCCCCTTACAATGAGCAGTTCTTC. The encoded protein is CASSMVDRPPYNEQFF.

V gene TRBV7-3 combines with J gene TRBJ2-2, with D perhaps TRBD2 (6 bases). From germline, CDR1 is SGHTA and CDR2 FQGTGA. Deletions cut 5 bases from V and 5 bases from J, with 15 bases between. This CDR3 is built from 15 residues. The CDR3 sequence is CASSPQLGGTGELFF. DNA for the CDR3: TGTGCCAGCAGCCCGCAACTCGGAGGGACCGGGGAGCTGTTTTTT.

This clone has a count of ten or more. This chain joins TRBV2 and TRBJ2-1; D is uncertain. CDR1 and CDR2 from the germline V gene are SNHLY and FYNNEI. Trimming removed 6 bases from V and 8 bases from J, with 8 bases in between. The CDR3 consists of 11 residues. The CDR3 nucleotides read TGTGCCAGCAGGGGCCGCGATGAGCAGTTCTTC. Its translation is CASRGRDEQFF.

The rearrangement joins TRBV19 to TRBJ2-3, with 9 bases fitting TRBD1. J gave up 7 bases and V 7 bases, and 9 bases lay outside the gene matches. The germline gives CDR1 LNHDA, CDR2 SQIVND (reference sequence). The CDR3 totals 14 residues. CDR3 sequence reads: CASTDRGSVNTQYF. In nucleotides, the CDR3 is TGTGCCAGTACCGACAGGGGGAGTGTAAATACGCAGTATTTT.

The CDR3, as DNA: TGTGCCAGCTCCCTAGATGCTAACACTGAAGCTTTCTTT. It codes for CASSLDANTEAFF. J is TRBJ1-1 and V is TRBV18; no clear D. Trimming pared 6 bases from V and 2 bases from J, leaving 10 bases between. The germline CDR1 and CDR2 sequences are KGHSH and LQKENI. The CDR3 has 13 residues.

The J gene is TRBJ2-3, the V gene TRBV2; 10 nucleotides line up with TRBD2. The V and J ends lost 2 bases and 5 bases, in that order; junction bases with no gene match: 7. This CDR3 is 16 amino acids long. From germline, CDR1 is SNHLY and CDR2 FYNNEI. CDR3 residues: CASSEWLAGVEDTQYF. The CDR3 DNA is TGTGCCAGCAGTGAATGGCTAGCGGGAGTTGAAGATACGCAGTATTTT.

V gene TRBV4-2 combines with J gene TRBJ2-3; 11 positions match TRBD2. The ends lost 0 bases at V and 5 bases at J; junction bases unmatched: 4. Germline V lookup: CDR1 LGHNA, CDR2 YNFKEQ. CDR3 length: 16 amino acids. The CDR3 protein is CASSQELAGGVDTQYF. The CDR3 coding sequence is TGTGCCAGCAGCCAAGAGCTAGCGGGAGGTGTAGATACGCAGTATTTT.